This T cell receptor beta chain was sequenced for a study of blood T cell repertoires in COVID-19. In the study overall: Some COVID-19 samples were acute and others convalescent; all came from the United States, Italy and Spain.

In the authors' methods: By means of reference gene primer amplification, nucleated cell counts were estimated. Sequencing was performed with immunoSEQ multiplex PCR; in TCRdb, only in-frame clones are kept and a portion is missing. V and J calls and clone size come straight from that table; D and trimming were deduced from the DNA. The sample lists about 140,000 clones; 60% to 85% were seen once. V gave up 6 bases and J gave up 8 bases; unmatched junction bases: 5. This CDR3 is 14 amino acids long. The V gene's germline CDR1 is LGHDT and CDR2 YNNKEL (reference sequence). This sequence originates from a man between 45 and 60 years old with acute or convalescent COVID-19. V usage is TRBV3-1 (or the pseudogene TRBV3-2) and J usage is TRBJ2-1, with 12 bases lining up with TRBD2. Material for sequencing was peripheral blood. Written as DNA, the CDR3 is TGTGCCAGCAGACTGTCTAGCGGGGGGGATGAGCAGTTCTTC. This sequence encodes CASRLSSGGDEQFF.